Detailed here is one TCR beta chain. Antigen unknown. This record belongs to a study of cytomegalovirus exposure and HLA in healthy donors. A multiplex PCR was run with 60 Vbeta primers and 13 Jbeta primers. Profiling relied on immunoSEQ multiplex PCR, and the TCRdb table lists in-frame clones only, not all of them. Among approximately 150,000 clones listed, more than 60% were seen once. CDR1 and CDR2 from the germline V gene are SGHTA and FQGNSA. V was clipped by 5 bases and J by 2 bases, with 13 bases between them. This CDR3 region has 15 residues. Study-level points and caveats: Researchers counted around 160 TCR beta chains as cytomegalovirus-associated.

The sequencing sample was made of PBMCs. The J gene is TRBJ1-3, the V gene TRBV7-2; no clear D. The receptor was derived from a man younger than 35 in good health and CMV-seropositive. This chain's CDR3 is CASSRLVYPGNTIYF. The CDR3 DNA reads as TGTGCCAGCAGCCGACTCGTCTACCCTGGAAACACCATATATTTT.